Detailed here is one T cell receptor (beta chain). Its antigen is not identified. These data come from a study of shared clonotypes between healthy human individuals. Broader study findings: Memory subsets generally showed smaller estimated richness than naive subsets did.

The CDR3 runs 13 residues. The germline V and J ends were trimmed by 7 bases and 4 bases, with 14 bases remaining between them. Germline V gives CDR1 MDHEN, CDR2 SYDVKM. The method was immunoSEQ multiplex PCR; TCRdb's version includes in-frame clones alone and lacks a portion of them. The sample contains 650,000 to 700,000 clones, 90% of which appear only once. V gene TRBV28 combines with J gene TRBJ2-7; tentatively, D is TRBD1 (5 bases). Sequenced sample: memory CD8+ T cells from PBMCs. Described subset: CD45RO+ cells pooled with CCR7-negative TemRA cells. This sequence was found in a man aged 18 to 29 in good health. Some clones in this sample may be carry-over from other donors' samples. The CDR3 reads CASTPIGAYEQYF. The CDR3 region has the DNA TGTGCCAGCACCCCAATTGGGGCGTACGAGCAGTACTTC.